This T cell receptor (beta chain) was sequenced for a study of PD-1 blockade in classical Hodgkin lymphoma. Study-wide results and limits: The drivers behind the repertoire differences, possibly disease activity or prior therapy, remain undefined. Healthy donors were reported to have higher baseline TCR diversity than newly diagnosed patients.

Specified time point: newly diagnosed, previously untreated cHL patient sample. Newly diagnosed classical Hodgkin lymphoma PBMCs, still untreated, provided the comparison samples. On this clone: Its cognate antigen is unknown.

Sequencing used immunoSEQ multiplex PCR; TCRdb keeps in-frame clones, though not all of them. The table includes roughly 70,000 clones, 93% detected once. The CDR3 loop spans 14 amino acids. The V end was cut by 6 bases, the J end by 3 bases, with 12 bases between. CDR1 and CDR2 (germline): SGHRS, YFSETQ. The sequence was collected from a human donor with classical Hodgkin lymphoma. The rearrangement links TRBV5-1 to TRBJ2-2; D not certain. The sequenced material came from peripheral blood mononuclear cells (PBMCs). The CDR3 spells CASTVPGDTGELFF. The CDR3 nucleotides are TGCGCCAGCACAGTTCCTGGGGACACCGGGGAGCTGTTTTTT.